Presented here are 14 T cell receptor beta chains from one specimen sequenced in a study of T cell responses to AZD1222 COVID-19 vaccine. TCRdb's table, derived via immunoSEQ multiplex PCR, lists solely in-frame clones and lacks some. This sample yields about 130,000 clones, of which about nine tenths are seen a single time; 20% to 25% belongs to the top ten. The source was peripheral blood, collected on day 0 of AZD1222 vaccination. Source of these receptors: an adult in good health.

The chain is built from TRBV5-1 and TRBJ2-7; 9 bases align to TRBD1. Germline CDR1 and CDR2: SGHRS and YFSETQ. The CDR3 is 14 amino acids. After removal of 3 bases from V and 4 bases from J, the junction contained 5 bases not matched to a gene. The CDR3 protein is CASSSLQGAYEQYF. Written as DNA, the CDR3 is TGCGCCAGCAGCTCCCTACAGGGGGCGTACGAGCAGTACTTC.

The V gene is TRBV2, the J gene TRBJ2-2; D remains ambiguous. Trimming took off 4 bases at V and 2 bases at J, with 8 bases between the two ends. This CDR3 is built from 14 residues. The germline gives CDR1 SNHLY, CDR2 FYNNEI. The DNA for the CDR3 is TGTGCCAGCAGTGTTGAGGTTAACACCGGGGAGCTGTTTTTT. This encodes CASSVEVNTGELFF.

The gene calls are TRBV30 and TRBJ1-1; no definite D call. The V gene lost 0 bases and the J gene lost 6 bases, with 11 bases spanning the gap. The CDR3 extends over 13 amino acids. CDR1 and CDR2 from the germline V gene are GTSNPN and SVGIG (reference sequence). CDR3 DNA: TGTGCCTGGAGTGTACCCCTATTTGCTGAAGCTTTCTTT. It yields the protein CAWSVPLFAEAFF.

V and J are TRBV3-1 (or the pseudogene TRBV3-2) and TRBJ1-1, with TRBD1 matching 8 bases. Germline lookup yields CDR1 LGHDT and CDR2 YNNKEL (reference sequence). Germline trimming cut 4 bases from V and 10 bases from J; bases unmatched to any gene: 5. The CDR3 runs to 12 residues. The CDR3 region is CASSPSDRAAFF. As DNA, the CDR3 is TGTGCCAGCAGCCCCTCGGACAGGGCAGCTTTCTTT.

The CDR3 spells CASTADRGALQPQHF. CDR3 nucleotide sequence: TGTGCCAGTACCGCCGACAGGGGCGCGCTGCAGCCCCAGCATTTT. V usage is TRBV19 and J usage is TRBJ1-5, with 8 bases matching TRBD1. Unmatched junction bases numbered 12, after V lost 7 bases and J lost 7 bases. Germline V gene data show CDR1 as LNHDA and CDR2 as SQIVND (reference sequence). The CDR3 runs to 15 residues.

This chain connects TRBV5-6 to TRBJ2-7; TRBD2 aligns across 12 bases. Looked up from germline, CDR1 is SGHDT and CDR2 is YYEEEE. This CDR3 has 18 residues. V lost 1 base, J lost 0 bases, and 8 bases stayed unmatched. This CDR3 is CASSLFRLAGENSYEQYF. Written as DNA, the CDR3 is TGTGCCAGCAGCTTGTTTAGACTAGCGGGGGAGAACTCCTACGAGCAGTACTTC.

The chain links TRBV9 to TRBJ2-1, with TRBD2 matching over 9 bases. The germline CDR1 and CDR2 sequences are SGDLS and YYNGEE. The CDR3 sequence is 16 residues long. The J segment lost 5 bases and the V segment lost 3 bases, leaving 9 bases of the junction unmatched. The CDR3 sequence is CASSALGRGGDNEQFF. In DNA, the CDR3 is TGTGCCAGCAGCGCCTTAGGGCGGGGGGGTGACAATGAGCAGTTCTTC.

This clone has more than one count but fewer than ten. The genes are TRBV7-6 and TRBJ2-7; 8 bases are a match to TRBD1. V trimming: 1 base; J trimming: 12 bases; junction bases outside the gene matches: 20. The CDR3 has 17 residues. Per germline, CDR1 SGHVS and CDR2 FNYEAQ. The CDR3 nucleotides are TGTGCCAGCAGCTTAGTCAGCTCCGGGACAGGAATTGTGGGGTTGTACTTC. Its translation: CASSLVSSGTGIVGLYF. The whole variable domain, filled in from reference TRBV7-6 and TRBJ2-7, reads GAGVSQSPRYKVTKRGQDVALRCDPISGHVSLYWYRQALGQGPEFLTYFNYEAQQDKSGLPNDRFSAERPEGSISTLTIQRTEQRDSAMYRCASSLVSSGTGIVGLYFGPGTRLTVT.

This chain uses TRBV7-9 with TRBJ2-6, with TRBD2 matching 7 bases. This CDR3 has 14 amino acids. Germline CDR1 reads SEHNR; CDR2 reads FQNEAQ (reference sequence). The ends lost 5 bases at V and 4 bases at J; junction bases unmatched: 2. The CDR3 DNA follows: TGTGCCAGCAGCCGACTAGCCGGGGCCAACGTCCTGACTTTC. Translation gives CASSRLAGANVLTF.

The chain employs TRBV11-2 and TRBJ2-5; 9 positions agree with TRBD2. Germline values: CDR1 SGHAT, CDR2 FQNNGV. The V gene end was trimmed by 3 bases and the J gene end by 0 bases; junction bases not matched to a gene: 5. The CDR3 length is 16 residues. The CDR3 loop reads CASSFIAGANQETQYF. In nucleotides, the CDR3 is TGTGCCAGCAGCTTTATAGCGGGGGCTAACCAAGAGACCCAGTACTTC. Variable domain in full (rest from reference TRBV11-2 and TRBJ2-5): EAGVAQSPRYKIIEKRQSVAFWCNPISGHATLYWYQQILGQGPKLLIQFQNNGVVDDSQLPKDRFSAERLKGVDSTLKIQPAKLEDSAVYLCASSFIAGANQETQYFGPGTRLLVL.

The CDR3 DNA reads as TGTGCCATCAGTGAGTCGGAAGACAGAGCTTTCTTT. Residues: CAISESEDRAFF. V and J are TRBV10-3 and TRBJ1-1, with D possibly being TRBD1 (5 bases). Trimming removed 0 bases from V and 10 bases from J, with 9 bases in between. The CDR3 extends over 12 amino acids. Germline CDR1 ENHRY, CDR2 SYGVKD.

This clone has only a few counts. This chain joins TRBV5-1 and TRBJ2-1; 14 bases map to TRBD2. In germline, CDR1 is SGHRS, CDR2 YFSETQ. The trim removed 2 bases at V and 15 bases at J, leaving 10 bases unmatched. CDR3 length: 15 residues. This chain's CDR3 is CASSFIGTSGGGWFF. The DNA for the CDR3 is TGCGCCAGCAGCTTTATCGGGACTAGCGGGGGAGGGTGGTTCTTC.

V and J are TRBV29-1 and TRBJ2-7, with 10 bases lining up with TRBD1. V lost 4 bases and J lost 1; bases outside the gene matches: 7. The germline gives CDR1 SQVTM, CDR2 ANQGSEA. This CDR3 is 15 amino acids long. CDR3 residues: CSVGDRGRLSYEQYF. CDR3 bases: TGCAGCGTTGGGGACAGGGGCCGACTTTCCTACGAGCAGTACTTC.

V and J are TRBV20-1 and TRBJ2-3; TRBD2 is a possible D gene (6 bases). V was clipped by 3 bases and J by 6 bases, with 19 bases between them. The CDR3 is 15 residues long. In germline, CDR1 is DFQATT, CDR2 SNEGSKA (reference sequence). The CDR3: CSASTSMGVQDTQYF. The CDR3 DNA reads TGCAGTGCTAGTACTAGCATGGGGGTACAGGATACGCAGTATTTT.